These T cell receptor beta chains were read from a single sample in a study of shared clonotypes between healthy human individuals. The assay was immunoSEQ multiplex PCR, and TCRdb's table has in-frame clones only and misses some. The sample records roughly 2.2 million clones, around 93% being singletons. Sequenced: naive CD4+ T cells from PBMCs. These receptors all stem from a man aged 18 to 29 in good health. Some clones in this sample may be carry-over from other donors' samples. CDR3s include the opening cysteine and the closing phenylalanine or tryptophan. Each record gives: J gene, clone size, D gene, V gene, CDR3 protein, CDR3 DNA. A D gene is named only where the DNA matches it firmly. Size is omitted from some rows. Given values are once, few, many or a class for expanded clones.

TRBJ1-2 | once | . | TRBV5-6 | CASSSPGQPGYGYTF | TGTGCCAGCAGCTCACCCGGGCAGCCGGGGTATGGCTACACCTTC
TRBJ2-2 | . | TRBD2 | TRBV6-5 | CASSYLSGRKAGELFF | TGTGCCAGCAGTTACTTGAGCGGGAGGAAAGCCGGGGAGCTGTTTTTT
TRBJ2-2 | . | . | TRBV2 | CASSVEQELTGELFF | TGTGCCAGCAGTGTCGAACAGGAGCTCACCGGGGAGCTGTTTTTT
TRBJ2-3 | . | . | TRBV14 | CASSRAATGDTQYF | TGTGCCAGCAGCCGAGCGGCGACGGGAGATACGCAGTATTTT
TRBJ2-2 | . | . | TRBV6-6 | CASSFGELFF | TGTGCCAGCAGTTTTGGGGAGCTGTTTTTT
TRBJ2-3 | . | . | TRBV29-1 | CTHRPWGIRESDTQYF | TGCACACATCGCCCGTGGGGTATACGGGAGTCAGATACGCAGTATTTT
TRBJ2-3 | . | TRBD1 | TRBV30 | CAWTLGTGGADTQYF | TGTGCCTGGACGTTAGGGACAGGGGGGGCAGATACGCAGTATTTT
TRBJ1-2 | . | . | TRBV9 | CASSVRGNYGYTF | TGTGCCAGCAGCGTGAGGGGAAACTATGGCTACACCTTC
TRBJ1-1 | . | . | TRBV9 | CASSVAAYTEAFF | TGTGCCAGCAGCGTAGCAGCGTACACTGAAGCTTTCTTT
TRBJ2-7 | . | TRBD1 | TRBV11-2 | CASSSVGQGPGGQYF | TGTGCCAGCAGCTCAGTTGGACAGGGCCCCGGGGGGCAGTACTTC
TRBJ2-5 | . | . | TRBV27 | CASSPPRQVEGGETQYF | TGTGCCAGCAGCCCCCCACGACAGGTTGAGGGTGGAGAGACCCAGTACTTC
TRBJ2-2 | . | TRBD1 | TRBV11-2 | CASSAGQGVKTNTGELFF | TGTGCCAGCAGCGCCGGACAGGGTGTAAAGACAAACACCGGGGAGCTGTTTTTT
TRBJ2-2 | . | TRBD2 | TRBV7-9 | CASSLALRPREGGELFF | TGTGCCAGCAGCTTAGCGCTACGCCCCAGGGAGGGCGGGGAGCTGTTTTTT
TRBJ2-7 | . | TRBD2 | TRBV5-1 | CASSLAGETRYEQYF | TGCGCCAGCAGCCTAGCGGGGGAGACACGCTACGAGCAGTACTTC
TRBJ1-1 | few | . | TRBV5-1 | CASSFTQGGTEAFF | TGCGCCAGCAGCTTTACGCAGGGCGGCACTGAAGCTTTCTTT
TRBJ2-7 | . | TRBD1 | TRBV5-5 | CASSSQQGTLSPYEQYF | TGTGCCAGCAGCTCTCAACAGGGGACCCTTTCGCCCTACGAGCAGTACTTC
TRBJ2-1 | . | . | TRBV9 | CASSPRVELARPYEQFF | TGTGCCAGCAGCCCCCGTGTAGAACTAGCCCGTCCCTATGAGCAGTTCTTC
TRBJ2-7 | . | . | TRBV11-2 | CASSLRAGTSYEQYF | TGTGCCAGCAGCTTGAGGGCGGGAACCTCCTACGAGCAGTACTTC
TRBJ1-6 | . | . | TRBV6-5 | CASTKLNSPLHF | TGTGCCAGCACTAAACTGAATTCACCCCTCCACTTT
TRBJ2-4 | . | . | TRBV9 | CASSVASDIAKNIQYF | TGTGCCAGCAGCGTTGCTAGCGATATAGCCAAAAACATTCAGTACTTC
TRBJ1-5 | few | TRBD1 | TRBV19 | CASSLTGANQPQHF | TGTGCCAGTAGCCTAACAGGGGCCAATCAGCCCCAGCATTTT
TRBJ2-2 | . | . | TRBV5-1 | CASSLDPGSLELFF | TGCGCCAGCAGCTTGGATCCAGGGTCCCTTGAGCTGTTTTTT
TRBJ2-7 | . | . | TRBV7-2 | CASSYSGTGYEQYF | TGTGCCAGCAGCTATAGCGGGACAGGGTACGAGCAGTACTTC
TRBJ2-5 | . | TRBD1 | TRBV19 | CASTQTGGRETQYF | TGTGCCAGTACCCAGACAGGGGGCCGTGAGACCCAGTACTTC
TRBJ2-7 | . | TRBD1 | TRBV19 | CASSGGSGQGTYEQYF | TGTGCCAGTAGTGGGGGGTCGGGACAGGGGACCTACGAGCAGTACTTC
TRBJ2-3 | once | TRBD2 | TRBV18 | CASSSGLAGSADTQYF | TGTGCCAGCTCATCCGGACTAGCGGGAAGCGCAGATACGCAGTATTTT
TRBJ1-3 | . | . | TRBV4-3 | CASSQDVFGSGNTIYF | TGCGCCAGCAGCCAAGATGTCTTTGGATCGGGAAACACCATATATTTT
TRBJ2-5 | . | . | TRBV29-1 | CSSAGARQETQYF | TGCAGCTCAGCCGGGGCCAGGCAAGAGACCCAGTACTTC
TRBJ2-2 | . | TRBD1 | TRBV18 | CASSPYVGTATGELFF | TGTGCCAGCTCACCTTACGTTGGGACAGCCACCGGGGAGCTGTTTTTT
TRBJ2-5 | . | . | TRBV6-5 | CASRPGVGTQYF | TGTGCCAGCAGACCGGGAGTGGGGACCCAGTACTTC
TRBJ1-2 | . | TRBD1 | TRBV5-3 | CARSEQDRVRGGYTF | TGTGCCAGAAGCGAACAGGACAGGGTAAGGGGTGGCTACACCTTC
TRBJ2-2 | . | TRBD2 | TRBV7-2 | CASSSDLAGALGTGELFF | TGTGCCAGCAGCTCGGACCTAGCGGGAGCTTTGGGCACCGGGGAGCTGTTTTTT
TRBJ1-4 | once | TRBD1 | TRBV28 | CASSPWDRGLEKLFF | TGTGCCAGCAGTCCCTGGGACAGGGGGCTGGAAAAACTGTTTTTT
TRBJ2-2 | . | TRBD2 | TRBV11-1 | CASSLDLADNTGELFF | TGTGCCAGCAGCTTAGACCTAGCGGATAACACCGGGGAGCTGTTTTTT
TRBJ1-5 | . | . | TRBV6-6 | CASSSRGGNQPQHF | TGTGCCAGCAGTTCCAGGGGCGGCAATCAGCCCCAGCATTTT
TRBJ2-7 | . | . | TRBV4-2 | CASSQAGGSEQYF | TGTGCCAGCAGCCAAGCAGGGGGGAGCGAGCAGTACTTC
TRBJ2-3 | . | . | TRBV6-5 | CASSYRDSTDTQYF | TGTGCCAGCAGTTACAGGGACAGCACAGATACGCAGTATTTT
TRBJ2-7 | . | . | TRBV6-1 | CASGGARDSYEQYF | TGTGCCAGTGGCGGGGCACGGGACTCCTACGAGCAGTACTTC
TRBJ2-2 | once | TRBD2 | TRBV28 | CASLRGGGRNTGELFF | TGTGCCAGCCTCAGGGGCGGGGGGCGAAACACCGGGGAGCTGTTTTTT
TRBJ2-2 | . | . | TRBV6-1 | CASSEKRQSTGELFF | TGTGCCAGCAGTGAAAAGCGACAGAGCACCGGGGAGCTGTTTTTT
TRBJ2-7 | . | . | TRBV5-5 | CASSPGAYEQYF | TGTGCCAGCAGCCCCGGAGCGTACGAGCAGTACTTC
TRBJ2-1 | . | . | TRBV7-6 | CASSLFVTSFYEQFF | TGTGCCAGCAGCTTATTTGTGACATCCTTCTATGAGCAGTTCTTC
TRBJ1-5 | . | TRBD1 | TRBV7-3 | CASSLSVRGKSQPQHF | TGTGCCAGCAGCTTAAGTGTCAGGGGGAAATCACAGCCCCAGCATTTT
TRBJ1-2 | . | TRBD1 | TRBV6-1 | CASSEGGTGDSLYGYTF | TGTGCCAGCAGTGAGGGTGGGACAGGGGATTCCCTCTATGGCTACACCTTC
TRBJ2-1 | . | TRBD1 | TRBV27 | CASSSGPRQGSYNEQFF | TGTGCCAGCAGCTCGGGGCCCCGACAGGGGTCCTACAATGAGCAGTTCTTC
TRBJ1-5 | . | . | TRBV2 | CASTRTIDQPQHF | TGTGCCAGCACGCGGACAATCGATCAGCCCCAGCATTTT
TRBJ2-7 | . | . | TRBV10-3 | CALRSRNYEQYF | TGTGCCCTTCGGAGCAGAAACTACGAGCAGTACTTC
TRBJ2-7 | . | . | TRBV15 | CATSRDRPYEQYF | TGTGCCACCAGCAGAGATCGGCCTTACGAGCAGTACTTC
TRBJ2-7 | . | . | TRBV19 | CASSREGARYEQYF | TGTGCCAGTAGTCGGGAGGGGGCGCGGTACGAGCAGTACTTC
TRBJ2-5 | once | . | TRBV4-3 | CASSQEGEGLGETQYF | TGCGCCAGCAGCCAAGAGGGCGAGGGTTTGGGGGAGACCCAGTACTTC
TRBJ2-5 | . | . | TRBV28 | CASSLGLWAKTQYF | TGTGCCAGCAGTTTAGGACTCTGGGCCAAGACCCAGTACTTC
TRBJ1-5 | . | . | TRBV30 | CAWSPRRGGGGGNQPQHF | TGTGCCTGGAGCCCCCGCCGCGGGGGTGGTGGTGGCAATCAGCCCCAGCATTTT
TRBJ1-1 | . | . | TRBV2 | CASRPGVANTEAFF | TGTGCCAGCAGGCCAGGGGTCGCGAACACTGAAGCTTTCTTT
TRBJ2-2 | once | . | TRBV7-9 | CASSLMQNTGELFF | TGTGCCAGCAGCTTAATGCAGAACACCGGGGAGCTGTTTTTT
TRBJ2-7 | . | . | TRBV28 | CASSSRGGEQYF | TGTGCCAGCAGCTCTCGGGGCGGGGAGCAGTACTTC
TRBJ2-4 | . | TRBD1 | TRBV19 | CASLSQGAGKNIQYF | TGTGCCAGTCTCAGTCAGGGGGCGGGCAAAAACATTCAGTACTTC
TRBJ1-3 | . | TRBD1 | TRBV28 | CASRITGGGNTIYF | TGTGCCAGCAGAATCACAGGGGGTGGAAACACCATATATTTT
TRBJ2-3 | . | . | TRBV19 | CASSKYREDTQYF | TGTGCCAGTAGTAAATACAGGGAGGATACGCAGTATTTT
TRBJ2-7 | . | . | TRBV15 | CATRGGGREQYF | TGTGCCACCAGGGGGGGCGGGCGAGAGCAGTACTTC